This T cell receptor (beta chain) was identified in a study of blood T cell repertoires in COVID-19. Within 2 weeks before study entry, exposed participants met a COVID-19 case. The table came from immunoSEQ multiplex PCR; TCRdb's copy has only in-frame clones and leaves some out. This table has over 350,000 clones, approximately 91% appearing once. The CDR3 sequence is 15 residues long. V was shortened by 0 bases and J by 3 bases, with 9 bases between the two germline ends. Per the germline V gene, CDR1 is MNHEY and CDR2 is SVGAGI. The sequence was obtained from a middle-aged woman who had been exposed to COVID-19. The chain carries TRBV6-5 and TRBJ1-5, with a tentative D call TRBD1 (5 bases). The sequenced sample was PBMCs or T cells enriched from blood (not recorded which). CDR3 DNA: TGTGCCAGCAGTTACTCTGGCGGGACCAATCAGCCCCAGCATTTT. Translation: CASSYSGGTNQPQHF.